This T cell receptor (beta chain) stems from a study of T cell responses to AZD1222 COVID-19 vaccine (dated by TCRdb to about 2021). At the level of the whole study: AZD1222 recipients with second doses at about 4 weeks or about 12 weeks were pooled, because spike-specific TCR depth and breadth did not differ between schedules. A total of approximately 240 trial participants underwent TCR sequencing, of whom about 200 received two doses of AZD1222 and approximately 25 received two doses of the MenACWY control vaccine. Trial participants were enrolled by age into subgroups of 18-55, 56-69 and 70-plus years, and approximately 150, 30 and 60 TCR-sequenced participants, respectively, were included in these subgroups.

The CDR3 regions of human TCRbeta chains were analyzed by immunosequencing. The paper's processing steps were these. TCRs in the repertoires were compared against a reference library of SARS-CoV-2-specific TCRs that had been generated with the MIRA antigen-specificity platform. Breadth meant the fraction of unique TCRs that were SARS-CoV-2-associated, whereas depth meant the fraction of total T cells that were SARS-CoV-2-associated. Using the MIRA data, every spike-specific TCR was mapped to the spike region that the TCR reacted to and assigned to either a CD4 or a CD8 class. Log10-transformed breadth and depth values were compared by one-way ANOVA with Sidak's multiple comparisons tests. Sourced from immuneACCESS, this table was stored by TCRdb with only in-frame sequences that have V and J called. A share of the clones is absent; for the studies checked, an unresolved V gene accounts for under half, and the remainder has no known explanation. V and J calls and clone size are copied from that table; D and trimming were computed from the DNA. The sample table shows some 28,000 clones, and over 75% are seen once. 4.5% to 7% of the sample lies in the top ten.

Trimming removed 0 bases from V and 1 base from J, leaving 14 bases between the germline ends. The CDR3 runs 17 amino acids, cysteine and phenylalanine included. Only the CDR3 part of the read is kept: 51 bases, read in frame from the first base. The germline V gene encodes CDR1 MNHEY and CDR2 SMNVEV (reference sequence). The time point label of this sample denotes: baseline before first vaccination. The vaccinee samples were drawn from two UK trials, COV001 and COV002, one of which was a single-blind randomized controlled phase 2/3 trial testing AZD1222 (ChAdOx1 nCoV-19) in healthy adults. For TCRbeta chain sequencing, PBMC samples from trial participants were taken at day 0 and at day 28 after the second dose. About this clone itself: It has no known antigen specificity. No per-base quality is available; no much larger clone lies one base away.

The research as a whole found: Because no samples from the day 14 peak response were available, repertoires could be characterized only after the peak T cell response. Reportedly, almost half of the unique spike-specific TCRs recognized epitopes lying outside the regions that are mutated in the B.1.351 and B.1.1.7 variants. Conclusions about previously exposed vaccinees are limited, since just five to seven AZD1222 recipients were seropositive for SARS-CoV-2 at baseline. CD4 TCRs associated with the vaccine covered the entire spike protein, and the dominant responses were in regions 160-218 and 743-854. A significant rise in spike-specific TCR breadth and depth was observed after two AZD1222 doses relative to day 0 and relative to MenACWY recipients. Participants were mostly white British and included more females than males, and it was suggested by the authors that clonal diversity may have been underestimated. In the small 56-69-year group, the increase in depth fell short of significance, most likely because of low power.

Sequencing was performed on peripheral blood, taken on day 0 of AZD1222 vaccination. Rearrangement joined TRBV27 to TRBJ2-3; the D element might be TRBD1 or TRBD2, as each aligns at 6 bases. This clonotype was sampled from an adult in good health. The DNA sequence follows: TGTGCCAGCAGTTTATCGAGGTCTAGGGGGGGCACAGATACGCAGTATTTT. Translated, this gives CASSLSRSRGGTDTQYF.